A single sample is the source of the 10 T cell receptor beta chains below, sequenced in a study of shared clonotypes between healthy human individuals. CD45RO-negative CD8 cells positively selected for CCR7 made up the naive population, which excluded terminally differentiated effector memory CD45RA+ cells. Method: immunoSEQ multiplex PCR; TCRdb's copy keeps in-frame clones and lacks some. The data contain about 2 million clones, about 95% of them singletons. Sequences were obtained from naive CD8+ T cells sorted from blood. The receptors derive from a young man in good health.

In regard to this clone: This specimen includes other DNA sequences encoding the same CDR3. CDR3 in amino acids: CASSRGQGTYEQYF. CDR3 sequence (DNA): TGTGCCAGCAGCCGGGGACAGGGTACCTACGAGCAGTACTTC. This chain links TRBV5-6 with TRBJ2-7; 9 bases map to TRBD1. V was clipped by 4 bases and J by 2 bases; unmatched bases: 4. The CDR3 has 14 residues. CDR1 is SGHDT, CDR2 YYEEEE, per germline.

The V and J genes are TRBV7-9 and TRBJ2-5; weak D call: TRBD2 (5 bases). V was clipped by 5 bases and J by 7 bases, with 20 bases between them. CDR1 is SEHNR, CDR2 FQNEAQ, per germline (reference sequence). The CDR3 is 15 amino acids. Here the CDR3 reads CASSPRGKLPWTQYF. The CDR3 DNA follows: TGTGCCAGCAGCCCCCGGGGAAAGCTCCCCTGGACCCAGTACTTC.

V is TRBV27 and J is TRBJ2-7, with a tentative D call TRBD1 (5 bases). Germline V CDR1 and CDR2: MNHEY, SMNVEV (reference sequence). Trimming left V 11 bases short and J 5 bases short, with 10 bases between. The CDR3 spans 10 residues. CDR3 sequence: CAPQGDEQYF. Written as DNA, the CDR3 is TGTGCCCCCCAAGGGGACGAGCAGTACTTC.

This chain uses TRBV9 with TRBJ1-6; D is unresolved. The germline CDR1 and CDR2 sequences are SGDLS and YYNGEE. This CDR3 has 16 residues. Trimming removed 2 bases from V and 7 bases from J, with 16 bases in between. DNA of the CDR3: TGTGCCAGCAGCGTCGGATCAATCCGGGAGAATTCACCCCTCCACTTT. It specifies CASSVGSIRENSPLHF. The full variable domain, with the rest looked up from reference TRBV9 and TRBJ1-6, is DSGVTQTPKHLITATGQRVTLRCSPRSGDLSVYWYQQSLDQGLQFLIQYYNGEERAKGNILERFSAQQFPDLHSELNLSSLELGDSALYFCASSVGSIRENSPLHFGNGTRLTVT.

Regarding this clone: This specimen includes other DNA sequences encoding the same CDR3. This chain uses TRBV5-4 with TRBJ2-3; D is undetermined. From germline, CDR1 is SGHNT and CDR2 YYREEE (reference sequence). Trimming cost V 2 bases and J 3 bases, with 4 bases left between them. This CDR3 region has 12 residues. DNA of the CDR3: TGTGCCAGCAGCTTTCTGACAGATACGCAGTATTTT. Protein: CASSFLTDTQYF.

The V call is TRBV11-2, the J call TRBJ2-7; the D is unclear. The CDR3 covers 13 residues. V shed 0 bases and J shed 5 bases, with 8 bases lying between them. Germline V CDR1 and CDR2: SGHAT, FQNNGV. CDR3 amino acids: CASSLEKGNEQYF. In DNA, the CDR3 is TGTGCCAGCAGCTTAGAAAAAGGGAACGAGCAGTACTTC. Together with reference TRBV11-2 and TRBJ2-7, the CDR3 gives the full variable domain: EAGVAQSPRYKIIEKRQSVAFWCNPISGHATLYWYQQILGQGPKLLIQFQNNGVVDDSQLPKDRFSAERLKGVDSTLKIQPAKLEDSAVYLCASSLEKGNEQYFGPGTRLTVT.

The rearrangement links TRBV7-2 to TRBJ2-7, with D maybe TRBD1 (5 bases). The V gene lost 5 bases and the J gene lost 2 bases, with 16 bases spanning the gap. The CDR3 has 15 amino acids. The germline V gene encodes CDR1 SGHTA and CDR2 FQGNSA. The CDR3 sequence: CASSPGVGAAYEQYF. The CDR3, as DNA: TGTGCCAGCAGCCCCGGAGTAGGGGCCGCCTACGAGCAGTACTTC.

This chain joins TRBV4-1 and TRBJ2-1; 7 positions agree with TRBD2. The CDR3 spans 18 residues. In germline, CDR1 is MGHRA, CDR2 YSYEKL. V was pared by 9 bases and J by 1 base, with 18 bases of the junction left unmatched. CDR3 loop: CASTVAGLPGGSYNEQFF. In nucleotides, the CDR3 is TGCGCCAGTACCGTAGCGGGCCTCCCCGGAGGGTCCTACAATGAGCAGTTCTTC.

The sample holds a few counts of this clone. This chain links TRBV7-9 with TRBJ1-6; TRBD1 aligns across 12 bases. CDR1 is SEHNR and CDR2 is FQNEAQ in the germline V gene (reference sequence). The CDR3 runs 15 residues. J was trimmed by 10 bases and V by 1 base; bases with no gene match: 2. The CDR3 DNA reads TGTGCCAGCAGCTTAGGGGGGACAGGGGGCTCACCCCTCCACTTT. This codes for CASSLGGTGGSPLHF. Full variable domain (remainder filled in from reference TRBV7-9 and TRBJ1-6): DTGVSQNPRHKITKRGQNVTFRCDPISEHNRLYWYRQTLGQGPEFLTYFQNEAQLEKSRLLSDRFSAERPKGSFSTLEIQRTEQGDSAMYLCASSLGGTGGSPLHFGNGTRLTVT.

The chain carries TRBV7-6 and TRBJ2-5; 7 bases align to TRBD1. CDR1 is SGHVS and CDR2 is FNYEAQ in the germline V gene. V lost 5 bases to trimming and J lost 2 bases; unmatched junction nucleotides: 2. This CDR3 contains 13 residues. The CDR3 DNA reads TGTGCCAGCAGCGACAGGGTTCAAGAGACCCAGTACTTC. The encoded protein is CASSDRVQETQYF.